These 15 T cell receptor beta chains originate from one sample sequenced in a study of blood T cell repertoires in COVID-19. Here immunoSEQ multiplex PCR was the method, and the copy in TCRdb shows in-frame clones only, minus some. There are 250,000 to 300,000 clones in the sample; roughly 89% occur only once, and approximately 2.2% lies in the top ten. The sequenced material came from peripheral blood. The receptors here all came from a man between 45 and 60 years old with acute or convalescent COVID-19.

V usage is TRBV7-9 and J usage is TRBJ1-1; D gene unclear. V lost 3 bases and J lost 0, with 23 bases in between. This CDR3 has 19 residues. CDR1 and CDR2 (germline): SEHNR, FQNEAQ (reference sequence). CDR3 amino acids: CASSFSRLSNPFMNTEAFF. CDR3 bases: TGTGCCAGCAGCTTTTCGAGGTTATCCAACCCCTTCATGAACACTGAAGCTTTCTTT.

J is TRBJ1-5 and V is TRBV27, with D perhaps matching TRBD1 (5 bases). From germline, CDR1 is MNHEY and CDR2 SMNVEV (reference sequence). This CDR3 contains 19 residues. Trimming left V 3 bases short and J 3 bases short, with 24 bases between. CDR3 in DNA: TGTGCCAGCAGTTTCACGTTTGACAGACGATACCTTTCCAATCAGCCCCAGCATTTT. Translation gives CASSFTFDRRYLSNQPQHF.

This clone has only one observation. The V and J genes are TRBV19 and TRBJ1-2; D may be TRBD1 (5 bases). V lost 4 bases to trimming and J lost 5 bases, with 11 bases between them. CDR3 size: 13 residues. Germline-derived CDR1 and CDR2 are LNHDA and SQIVND (reference sequence). CDR3 nucleotide sequence: TGTGCCAGTAGTAAGGACATCCGATATGGCTACACCTTC. This codes for CASSKDIRYGYTF.

This chain joins TRBV14 and TRBJ2-1; 7 bases fit TRBD1. J was trimmed by 3 bases and V by 1 base; bases with no gene match: 9. The germline CDR1 and CDR2 sequences are SGHDN and FVKESK. The length of the CDR3 is 17 residues. DNA for the CDR3: TGTGCCAGCAGCCAAGCCGGTTTTACAGGGGTCTACAATGAGCAGTTCTTC. Its translation is CASSQAGFTGVYNEQFF. Together with reference TRBV14 and TRBJ2-1, the CDR3 gives the full variable domain: EAGVTQFPSHSVIEKGQTVTLRCDPISGHDNLYWYRRVMGKEIKFLLHFVKESKQDESGMPNNRFLAERTGGTYSTLKVQPAELEDSGVYFCASSQAGFTGVYNEQFFGPGTRLTVL.

The chain joins TRBV9 to TRBJ1-5, with TRBD1 identical over 12 bases. The CDR3 spans 14 residues. Germline CDR1 and CDR2: SGDLS and YYNGEE. V was pared by 3 bases and J by 10 bases, with 5 bases of the junction left unmatched. CDR3: CASSAGTGGDPQHF. The CDR3, as DNA: TGTGCCAGCAGCGCAGGGACAGGGGGCGACCCCCAGCATTTT. The full variable domain, completed using reference TRBV9 and TRBJ1-5, is DSGVTQTPKHLITATGQRVTLRCSPRSGDLSVYWYQQSLDQGLQFLIQYYNGEERAKGNILERFSAQQFPDLHSELNLSSLELGDSALYFCASSAGTGGDPQHFGDGTRLSIL.

On this clone: The sample has other DNA sequences that encode this CDR3 too. This chain connects TRBV3-1 (or the pseudogene TRBV3-2) to TRBJ1-1; unclear D gene. V dropped 3 bases and J dropped 1 base, with 6 bases sitting between them. The germline CDR1 and CDR2 sequences are LGHDT and YNNKEL (reference sequence). The CDR3 contains 13 residues. The CDR3 DNA reads TGTGCCAGCAGCCAGATGCGGAACACTGAAGCTTTCTTT. It codes for CASSQMRNTEAFF.

The rearrangement uses TRBV19 and TRBJ2-3; no clear D gene. The CDR3 consists of 13 residues. V lost 3 bases to trimming and J lost 3 bases, with 7 bases between them. In germline, CDR1 is LNHDA, CDR2 SQIVND (reference sequence). Written as DNA, the CDR3 is TGTGCCAGTAGTATGCGAATAACAGATACGCAGTATTTT. This gives the protein CASSMRITDTQYF.

This chain connects TRBV5-4 to TRBJ2-2; a possible D gene is TRBD1 (6 bases). The CDR3 runs 15 residues. Looked up from germline, CDR1 is SGHNT and CDR2 is YYREEE (reference sequence). V was clipped by 2 bases and J by 3 bases, with 11 bases between them. The CDR3: CASSLWGRDTGELFF. CDR3 in DNA: TGTGCCAGCAGCTTATGGGGGCGTGACACCGGGGAGCTGTTTTTT.

The chain carries TRBV29-1 and TRBJ2-7, with TRBD1 matching 7 bases. The CDR3 has 12 residues. V was pared by 7 bases and J by 2 bases, with 5 bases of the junction left unmatched. In germline, CDR1 is SQVTM, CDR2 ANQGSEA. The CDR3 coding sequence is TGCAGCGCTAGACAGGGCGCCTACGAGCAGTACTTC. This sequence encodes CSARQGAYEQYF.

The V gene is TRBV4-2, the J gene TRBJ1-2, with 9 bases aligning to TRBD1. This CDR3 region has 16 residues. V lost 0 bases and J lost 6; bases outside the gene matches: 8. Germline V gene data show CDR1 as LGHNA and CDR2 as YNFKEQ. Here the CDR3 DNA reads TGTGCCAGCAGCCAAGATACAGGGGGCCTACCTGATGGCTACACCTTC. This translates into CASSQDTGGLPDGYTF.

This chain connects TRBV29-1 to TRBJ1-2, with D maybe TRBD1 (6 bases). Germline CDR1 and CDR2: SQVTM and ANQGSEA. Between the trimmed V and J ends, which lost 3 bases and 9 bases, there was a span of 23 bases. The CDR3 spans 15 residues. The CDR3 sequence is CSVDRLGGREGSYTF. In DNA, the CDR3 is TGCAGCGTTGACCGTCTCGGGGGGCGAGAAGGGAGCTACACCTTC.

V and J are TRBV7-9 and TRBJ1-2, with 9 bases matching TRBD1. Germline V gives CDR1 SEHNR, CDR2 FQNEAQ (reference sequence). The CDR3 sequence is 14 residues long. The V gene end was trimmed by 5 bases and the J gene end by 6 bases; junction bases not matched to a gene: 7. This CDR3 is CASSNLGQGDGYTF. CDR3 nucleotide sequence: TGTGCCAGCAGCAACCTGGGACAGGGAGATGGCTACACCTTC.

The chain has TRBV10-1 and TRBJ2-5, with TRBD1 identical over 9 bases. The CDR3 is 14 amino acids. Germline CDR1 WNHNN, CDR2 SYGVQD (reference sequence). The ends lost 6 bases at V and 6 bases at J; junction bases unmatched: 8. The CDR3 sequence: CASSDGQGRKTQYF. For the CDR3, the DNA is TGCGCCAGCAGCGACGGACAGGGGCGAAAGACCCAGTACTTC.

A few counts support this clone. The chain combines TRBV7-2 with TRBJ1-2; 10 bases agree with TRBD1. The CDR3 sequence is 13 residues long. Germline loops: CDR1 SGHTA, CDR2 FQGNSA. Trimming took 5 bases from V and 8 from J; bases not matched to a gene: 5. CDR3 bases: TGTGCCAGCAGCGGACAGGGGGTCGGAGGCTACACCTTC. Residues: CASSGQGVGGYTF.

The chain uses TRBV4-1 and TRBJ2-6, with 9 bases that match TRBD1. V shed 2 bases, J shed 4 bases, and the junction held 15 bases outside the gene matches. Per the germline V gene, CDR1 is MGHRA and CDR2 is YSYEKL. The CDR3 is 20 amino acids. CDR3 coding DNA: TGCGCCAGCAGCCAATACCTAACCGGACAGGGGCGTACCGGGGCCAACGTCCTGACTTTC. Protein sequence: CASSQYLTGQGRTGANVLTF.